The count of the clone carrying this T cell receptor (beta chain) is one. These data come from a study of CD8+ T cells in alopecia areata. RNA extraction and reverse transcription yielded cDNA as sequencing template. Profiled with immunoSEQ multiplex PCR; TCRdb holds only in-frame clones, not every one. Among fewer than 150,000 clones listed, roughly 82% were seen once. This CDR3 region has 17 residues. From germline, CDR1 is SGDLS and CDR2 YYNGEE. Trimming cost V 0 bases and J 4 bases; bases outside gene matches: 9. Treatment reported: oral pan-JAK inhibitor, 5-10 mg twice daily. The sequence came from a human donor with alopecia areata. The sample in question was CD8+ T cells sorted from blood, obtained at week 4, from a patient treated with tofacitinib. The chain is built from TRBV9 and TRBJ2-7; TRBD2 matches 11 bases. The chain's CDR3 is CASSVGPTSGGLYEQYF. For the CDR3, the DNA is TGTGCCAGCAGCGTAGGCCCCACTAGCGGGGGTTTATACGAGCAGTACTTC.